This T cell receptor (beta chain) is drawn from a study of CD8 T cells in Susac syndrome. CDR3 length equals 18 residues. Germline lookup yields CDR1 SGHAT and CDR2 FQNNGV. The V segment lost 1 base and the J segment 6 bases; nucleotides outside the gene matches: 7. Random-hexamer reverse transcription was applied to roughly 0.45 to 1 ug RNA. In TCRdb, the immunoSEQ multiplex PCR reads were re-called with MiXCR into one record per CDR3 protein. The sample has 70,000 to 100,000 distinct CDR3 sequences, around 96% seen once. The chain recombines TRBV11-2 with TRBJ2-2; 14 nucleotides line up with TRBD2. The TCR sequence derives from a human donor with Susac syndrome. Sequences were obtained from CD8+ T cells from PBMCs. CDR3 sequence reads: CASSLVLRLAGGAGELFF. CDR3 bases: TGTGCCAGCAGCTTAGTCCTCCGACTAGCGGGGGGGGCCGGGGAGCTGTTTTTT.